This TCR beta chain was found in a study of blood T cell repertoires in COVID-19 (dated by TCRdb to about 2020). For the wider study: Samples from collaborators originated in the United States, Italy and Spain and spanned both the acute and convalescent phases of COVID-19. The dataset comprised deeply sampled blood TCRbeta repertoires from subjects exposed to, actively infected with, or recovered from COVID-19. Sample metadata almost always included a de-identified subject ID, COVID-19 status, age in years and sex. Where available, HLA class I and class II types were obtained from metadata supplied by the sample provider rather than from assay-based typing. The prospective study material was composed of cDNA or gDNA derived from T cells, B-cell-depleted T cells, or PBMCs. The repertoires were released in a freely available public database intended as a resource for research on the immune response to SARS-CoV-2. The samples were drawn from the first 160 participants of the ongoing ImmuneRACE study and from about 1,200 subjects provided by 6 global collaborators.

The immunoSEQ Assay, a bias-controlled multiplex PCR, was used to amplify TCRbeta CDR3 regions from genomic DNA. The original pipeline was this. The number of nucleated cells in each sample was estimated from the amplification of reference gene primers within the assay. To quantify the absolute abundance of each unique TCRbeta CDR3 rearrangement, sequence reads were collapsed and filtered. Productive Simpson clonality was computed per sample as the square root of Simpson's diversity index over productive rearrangements. Imported from immuneACCESS, the table was reduced by TCRdb to in-frame sequences with V and J called. These copies leave out some clones; in studies compared against another copy, an unresolved V gene accounts for under half, and the cause of the remainder is not known. Clone size and V and J calls were adopted from that table, with D and trimming inferred from the DNA. This sample comprises fewer than 90,000 clones, more than 85% of them detected only once. Of the sample, 3.5% to 5% is held by the ten largest clones.

Each collaborating institution followed its own protocols to collect whole blood in K2EDTA tubes. For TCRbeta analysis, collaborators shipped samples as frozen whole blood, isolated PBMCs, or DNA extracted from either of those sample types. What the work shows at the level of the full study, not this receptor alone: The amount of clinical and demographic metadata varied by source and participant and was provided uncurated.

With respect to this clone: The antigen this receptor binds is unknown. No clone much larger than this one lies a single base away; base qualities are absent.

The CDR3 runs 16 amino acids, cysteine and phenylalanine included. Only the CDR3 region is kept as DNA, spanning 48 bases read in frame from base 1. The germline V gene specifies SQVTM as CDR1 and ANQGSEA as CDR2. V drops 5 bases and J drops 8 bases, leaving 25 bases in between. The sequencing sample was made of peripheral blood. The clonotype was recovered from a man in his 70s with active COVID-19. Recombination joined TRBV29-1 with TRBJ2-1; perhaps TRBD1 is the D gene, with 5 bases matching. The CDR3 amino acid sequence is: CSVSPPTVSSGHEQFF. The nucleotide sequence reads TGCAGCGTTAGCCCCCCGACAGTATCTTCGGGCCATGAGCAGTTCTTC.